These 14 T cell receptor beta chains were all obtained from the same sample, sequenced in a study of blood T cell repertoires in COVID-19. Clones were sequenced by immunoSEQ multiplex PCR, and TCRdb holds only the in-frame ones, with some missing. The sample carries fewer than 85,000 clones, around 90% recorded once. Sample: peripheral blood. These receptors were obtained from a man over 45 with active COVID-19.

The CDR3 protein is CSASLPGANVLTF. CDR3 in DNA: TGCAGTGCTAGTCTACCTGGGGCCAACGTCCTGACTTTC. The chain has TRBV20-1 and TRBJ2-6; no clear D. The CDR3 covers 13 residues. The V end was cut by 3 bases, the J end by 2 bases, with 5 bases between. Germline assignment: CDR1 DFQATT and CDR2 SNEGSKA (reference sequence).

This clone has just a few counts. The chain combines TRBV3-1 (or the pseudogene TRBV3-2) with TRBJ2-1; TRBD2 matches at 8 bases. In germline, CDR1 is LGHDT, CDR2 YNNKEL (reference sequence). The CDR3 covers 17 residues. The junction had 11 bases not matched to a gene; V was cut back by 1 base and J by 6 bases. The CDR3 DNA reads TGTGCCAGCAGCCAAGTGAATAGCGGGGCGCCTCGCAATGAGCAGTTCTTC. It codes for CASSQVNSGAPRNEQFF.

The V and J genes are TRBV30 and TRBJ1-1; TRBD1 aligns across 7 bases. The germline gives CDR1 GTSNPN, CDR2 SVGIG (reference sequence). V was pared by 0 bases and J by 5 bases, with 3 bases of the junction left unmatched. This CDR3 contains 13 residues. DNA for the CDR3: TGTGCCTGGAGTGTATCAGGGGGTACTGAAGCTTTCTTT. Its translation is CAWSVSGGTEAFF.

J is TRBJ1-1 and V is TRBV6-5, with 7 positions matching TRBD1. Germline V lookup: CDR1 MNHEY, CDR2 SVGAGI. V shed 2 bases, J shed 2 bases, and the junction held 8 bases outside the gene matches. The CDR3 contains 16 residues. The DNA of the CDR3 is TGTGCCAGCAGTTACGTTGGAGGGGGCTTCAACACTGAAGCTTTCTTT. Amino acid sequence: CASSYVGGGFNTEAFF.

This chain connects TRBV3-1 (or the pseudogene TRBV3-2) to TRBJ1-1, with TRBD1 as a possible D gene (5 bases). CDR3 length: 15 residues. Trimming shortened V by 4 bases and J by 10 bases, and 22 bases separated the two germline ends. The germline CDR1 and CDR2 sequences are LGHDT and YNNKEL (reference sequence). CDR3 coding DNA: TGTGCCAGCAGCCCGTTCCAGGGTAAGGACGTAGGAGCTTTCTTT. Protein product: CASSPFQGKDVGAFF.

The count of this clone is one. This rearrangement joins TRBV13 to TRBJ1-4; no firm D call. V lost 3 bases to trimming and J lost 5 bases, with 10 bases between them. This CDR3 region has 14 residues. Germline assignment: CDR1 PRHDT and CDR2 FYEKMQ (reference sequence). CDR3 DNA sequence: TGTGCCAGCAGCTTTTACAGACAAAATGAAAAACTGTTTTTT. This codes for CASSFYRQNEKLFF. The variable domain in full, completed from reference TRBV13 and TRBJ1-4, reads AAGVIQSPRHLIKEKRETATLKCYPIPRHDTVYWYQQGPGQDPQFLISFYEKMQSDKGSIPDRFSAQQFSDYHSELNMSSLELGDSALYFCASSFYRQNEKLFFGSGTQLSVL.

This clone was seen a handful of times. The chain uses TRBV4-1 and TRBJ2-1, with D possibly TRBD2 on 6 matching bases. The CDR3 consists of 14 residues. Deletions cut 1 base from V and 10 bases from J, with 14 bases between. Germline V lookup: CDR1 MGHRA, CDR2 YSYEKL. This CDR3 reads CASSQVGGTSEQFF. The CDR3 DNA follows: TGCGCCAGCAGCCAAGTGGGGGGAACTAGCGAGCAGTTCTTC.

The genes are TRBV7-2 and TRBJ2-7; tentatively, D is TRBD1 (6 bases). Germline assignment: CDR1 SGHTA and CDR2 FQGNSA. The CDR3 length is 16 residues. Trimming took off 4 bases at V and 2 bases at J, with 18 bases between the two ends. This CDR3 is CASSYASSWTAYEQYF. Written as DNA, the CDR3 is TGTGCCAGCAGCTACGCGAGCTCTTGGACAGCCTACGAGCAGTACTTC.

CDR3 loop: CASSLAGTSGGPGGEQYF. CDR3 DNA sequence: TGCGCCAGCAGCTTGGCCGGGACTAGCGGGGGCCCCGGCGGGGAGCAGTACTTC. The chain has TRBV5-1 and TRBJ2-7; 14 bases are shared with TRBD2. Germline V gene lookup returns CDR1 SGHRS and CDR2 YFSETQ. This CDR3 is 18 amino acids long. V lost 0 bases to trimming and J lost 7 bases; unmatched junction nucleotides: 12. Supplemented by reference TRBV5-1 and TRBJ2-7, the full variable domain reads KAGVTQTPRYLIKTRGQQVTLSCSPISGHRSVSWYQQTPGQGLQFLFEYFSETQRNKGNFPGRFSGRQFSNSRSEMNVSTLELGDSALYLCASSLAGTSGGPGGEQYFGPGTRLTVT.

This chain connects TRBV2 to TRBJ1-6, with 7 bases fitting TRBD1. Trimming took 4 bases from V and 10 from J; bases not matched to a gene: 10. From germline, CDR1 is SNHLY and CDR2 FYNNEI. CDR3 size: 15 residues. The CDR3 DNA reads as TGTGCCAGCAGTGTGCGACAGGGTTGGGAGTCACCCCTCCACTTT. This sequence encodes CASSVRQGWESPLHF.

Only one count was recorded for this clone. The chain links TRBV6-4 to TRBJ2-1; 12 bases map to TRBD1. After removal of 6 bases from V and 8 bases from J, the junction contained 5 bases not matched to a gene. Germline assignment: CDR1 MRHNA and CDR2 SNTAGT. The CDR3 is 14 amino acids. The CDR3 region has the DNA TGTGCCAGCAGCGGAGGGACAGGGGGCGATGAGCAGTTCTTC. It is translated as CASSGGTGGDEQFF.

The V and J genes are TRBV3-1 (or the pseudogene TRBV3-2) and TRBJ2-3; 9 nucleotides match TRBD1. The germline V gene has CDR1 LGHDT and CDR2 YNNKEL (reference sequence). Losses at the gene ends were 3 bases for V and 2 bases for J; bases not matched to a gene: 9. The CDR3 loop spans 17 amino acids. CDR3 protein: CASSQGQGALLTDTQYF. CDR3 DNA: TGTGCCAGCAGCCAGGGACAGGGCGCCCTTCTCACAGATACGCAGTATTTT.

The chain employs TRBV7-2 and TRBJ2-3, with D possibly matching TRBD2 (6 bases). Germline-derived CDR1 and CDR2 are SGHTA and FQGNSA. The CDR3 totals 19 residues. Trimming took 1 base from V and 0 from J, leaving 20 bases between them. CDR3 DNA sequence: TGTGCCAGCAGCTTAGGTACTATCCCTAGCGCGCAGAGCACAGATACGCAGTATTTT. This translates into CASSLGTIPSAQSTDTQYF.

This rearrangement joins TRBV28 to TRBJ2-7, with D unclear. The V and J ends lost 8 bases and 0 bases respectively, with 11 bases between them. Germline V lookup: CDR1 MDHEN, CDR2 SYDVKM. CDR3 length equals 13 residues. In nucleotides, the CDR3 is TGTGCCAGCGAAAGTCGGAGCTCCTACGAGCAGTACTTC. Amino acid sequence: CASESRSSYEQYF. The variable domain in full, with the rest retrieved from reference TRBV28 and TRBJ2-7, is DVKVTQSSRYLVKRTGEKVFLECVQDMDHENMFWYRQDPGLGLRLIYFSYDVKMKEKGDIPEGYSVSREKKERFSLILESASTNQTSMYLCASESRSSYEQYFGPGTRLTVT.